The 10 T cell receptor beta chains reported below all come from one sample, sequenced in a study of T cells after yellow fever vaccination. TCRdb ran MiXCR on the 5' RACE reads and lists one entry per CDR3 protein. The data contain about 170,000 distinct CDR3 sequences, more than 9.5% of them seen just once; the ten biggest clones take up 35% to 40%. The starting material was CD8+ T cells sorted from PBMCs, obtained 15 days after the yellow fever booster vaccination. Source of these receptors: a man younger than 35 who received the YFV17D yellow fever vaccine.

In this sample, this clonotype turned up a few times. The genes are TRBV20-1 and TRBJ2-1, with TRBD2 matching over 11 bases. The V gene's germline CDR1 is DFQATT and CDR2 SNEGSKA (reference sequence). The length of the CDR3 is 16 residues. The trim removed 5 bases at V and 6 bases at J, leaving 12 bases unmatched. The CDR3 loop reads CSAGSLAGVRSNEQFF. CDR3 DNA: TGCAGTGCTGGATCACTAGCGGGGGTCCGAAGCAATGAGCAGTTCTTC.

This clonotype was seen more than once but under ten times. V and J are TRBV6-5 and TRBJ1-1; tentatively, D is TRBD1 (6 bases). Deletions cut 7 bases from V and 1 base from J, with 16 bases between. Germline V gene lookup returns CDR1 MNHEY and CDR2 SVGAGI. CDR3 length equals 15 residues. This CDR3 is CASTRKGGPNTEAFF. DNA for the CDR3: TGTGCCAGCACCCGAAAAGGGGGTCCGAACACTGAAGCTTTCTTT.

CDR3 nucleotide sequence: TGTGCCAGCCCTCCTGGATACCACGAGGGGCAGCCCCAGCATTTT. It is translated as CASPPGYHEGQPQHF. V gene TRBV6-2 or TRBV6-3 combines with J gene TRBJ1-5, with a tentative D call TRBD1 (5 bases). This CDR3 has 15 amino acids. Germline CDR1 is MNHEY and CDR2 is SVGEGT. Between the trimmed V and J ends, which lost 8 bases and 7 bases, there was a span of 21 bases.

This chain connects TRBV20-1 to TRBJ1-4; D might be TRBD1 (5 bases). The CDR3 spans 15 residues. V shed 0 bases and J shed 6 bases, with 14 bases lying between them. Germline V gene lookup returns CDR1 DFQATT and CDR2 SNEGSKA (reference sequence). The DNA of the CDR3 is TGCAGTGCTAGAGATCTCAGGGCGACCCATGAAAAACTGTTTTTT. Its protein product is CSARDLRATHEKLFF.

The gene calls are TRBV28 and TRBJ1-1; tentative D call: TRBD1 (5 bases). The CDR3 is 14 amino acids. The V gene's germline CDR1 is MDHEN and CDR2 SYDVKM. V was pared by 5 bases and J by 1 base, with 11 bases between. The CDR3 is CASSAGGENTEAFF. The DNA for the CDR3 is TGTGCCAGCAGTGCCGGGGGGGAGAACACTGAAGCTTTCTTT.

This clonotype came up many times. The genes are TRBV5-5 and TRBJ2-1; maybe TRBD1 (5 bases). V dropped 5 bases and J dropped 7 bases, with 13 bases sitting between them. Per the germline V gene, CDR1 is SGHKS and CDR2 is YYEKEE (reference sequence). The CDR3 is made up of 13 amino acids. Written as DNA, the CDR3 is TGTGCCAGCAGGCGTAAACAGGCGAATGAGCAGTTCTTC. Protein: CASRRKQANEQFF.

The rearrangement links TRBV27 to TRBJ2-7, with TRBD1 identical over 8 bases. The CDR3 length is 15 residues. In germline, CDR1 is MNHEY, CDR2 SMNVEV (reference sequence). V trimming: 5 bases; J trimming: 2 bases; junction bases outside the gene matches: 8. The CDR3 is CASSPLRTGTYEQYV. Here the CDR3 DNA reads TGTGCCAGCAGTCCCCTCCGGACAGGGACCTACGAGCAGTACGTC.

The V gene is TRBV14, the J gene TRBJ2-3, with D possibly being TRBD2 (6 bases). V was shortened by 7 bases and J by 0 bases, with 14 bases between the two germline ends. The CDR3 is 15 residues long. Germline V gene lookup returns CDR1 SGHDN and CDR2 FVKESK. The CDR3: CASIPLAESTDTQYF. The CDR3 bases are TGTGCCAGCATCCCGTTAGCGGAGAGCACAGATACGCAGTATTTT.

The CDR3, as DNA: TGTGCCAGCAGCGTAGCAGGGTACGGCACTGAAGCTTTCTTT. This translates into CASSVAGYGTEAFF. The genes are TRBV9 and TRBJ1-1, with a possible D match to TRBD1 (5 bases). CDR1 is SGDLS, CDR2 YYNGEE, per germline. The CDR3 totals 14 residues. The ends were cut back, 0 bases at V and 4 bases at J, with 10 bases in the middle.

This sequence joins TRBV4-1 and TRBJ2-1, with 8 bases identical to TRBD2. Germline V gene lookup returns CDR1 MGHRA and CDR2 YSYEKL. Unmatched junction bases numbered 10, after V lost 4 bases and J lost 5 bases. The CDR3 runs to 16 residues. CDR3 nucleotide sequence: TGCGCCAGCAGCCCCTCGAGAAGCGGGGGAAACAATGAGCAGTTCTTC. This encodes CASSPSRSGGNNEQFF.